The next 30 T cell receptor beta chains were all read from a single sample in a study of metastatic and nonmetastatic thyroid tumors. TCRdb reanalyzed the PCR reads via MiXCR. The top ten hold around 16% of the sample, which has 25,000 to 30,000 clones, approximately 15% seen once. All patients were treatment-naive before thyroid surgery. The sample consisted of blood. These TCRs come from a male donor with papillary thyroid cancer or a benign thyroid nodule (not recorded which). Some clones in this sample may be carry-over from other donors' samples.

This clone is judged medium-sized. The chain employs TRBV19 and TRBJ1-1; the D is unclear. Trimming removed 5 bases from V and 4 bases from J, with 17 bases in between. CDR3 length: 15 amino acids. From germline, CDR1 is LNHDA and CDR2 SQIVND (reference sequence). The CDR3: CASSPTRSLTTEAFF. As DNA, the CDR3 is TGTGCCAGTAGTCCAACCCGTTCCTTAACCACTGAAGCTTTCTTT.

J is TRBJ2-1 and V is TRBV5-2; the table names TRBD2, a call not compared with the DNA. TRBV5-2 is listed as a pseudogene. This CDR3 comprises 19 residues. CDR3: CASNFWGAGGLAGGNEQFF. CDR3 DNA sequence: TGTGCCAGCAACTTTTGGGGCGCAGGGGGACTAGCGGGCGGCAATGAGCAGTTCTTC.

Many counts were recorded for this clone. Possible read error: a much larger clone is one base away. The chain links TRBV11-2 to TRBJ2-5; D remains unclear. Germline V lookup: CDR1 SGHAT, CDR2 FQNNGV. The CDR3 has 16 amino acids. CDR3 protein: CASSSRVFVHEDTQYF. In nucleotides, the CDR3 is TGTGCCAGCAGCTCTAGGGTTTTTGTGCACGAAGATACCCAGTACTTC.

A note on this clone: The junction shows a germline mismatch at one end, possibly a read error. This CDR3 is also generated by other DNA sequences in the sample. The chain links TRBV11-3 to TRBJ2-3; unclear D gene. The CDR3 runs to 12 residues. Germline CDR1 and CDR2: SGHNT and YENEEA. This chain's CDR3 is CASGQATDTQYF. CDR3 bases: TGTGCCAGCGGTCAGGCCACAGATACTCAGTATTTT.

In its sample, this clone was seen many times. The chain combines TRBV5-4 with TRBJ2-3, with D perhaps TRBD1 (6 bases). The CDR3 runs to 14 residues. Deletions cut 7 bases from V and 4 bases from J, with 16 bases between. Germline V lookup: CDR1 SGHNT, CDR2 YYREEE (reference sequence). CDR3 residues: CASAPGHNSDTQYF. CDR3 in DNA: TGTGCCAGCGCGCCGGGACACAATTCAGATACGCAGTATTTT. Complete variable domain (other parts from reference TRBV5-4 and TRBJ2-3): ETGVTQSPTHLIKTRGQQVTLRCSSQSGHNTVSWYQQALGQGPQFIFQYYREEENGRGNFPPRFSGLQFPNYSSELNVNALELDDSALYLCASAPGHNSDTQYFGPGTRLTVL.

This clone was picked up many times. This chain connects TRBV7-3 to TRBJ2-1; TRBD2 aligns across 8 bases. J gave up 2 bases and V 10 bases, and 19 bases lay outside the gene matches. Germline CDR1 is SGHTA and CDR2 is FQGTGA. This CDR3 has 18 amino acids. CDR3 bases: TGTGCCAACAAGGGGAGAGCGGGGGTGGCCCGTCCCTACAATGAGCAGTTCTTC. Translation gives CANKGRAGVARPYNEQFF.

This clone occurred many times. The V call is TRBV5-4, the J call TRBJ2-5; no reliable D call. The CDR3 runs to 12 residues. Trimming cost V 2 bases and J 5 bases, with 7 bases left between them. In germline, CDR1 is SGHNT, CDR2 YYREEE (reference sequence). CDR3 protein: CASSLSGETQYF. In DNA form, the CDR3 reads TGTGCCAGCAGCTTAAGTGGGGAGACCCAGTACTTC.

The sample holds many counts of this clone. This sequence joins TRBV11-1 and TRBJ2-3; the D call may be TRBD1 or TRBD2 (5 bases each). Trimming cost V 7 bases and J 8 bases, with 16 bases left between them. This CDR3 contains 13 residues. Germline V gene lookup returns CDR1 SGHAT and CDR2 FQDESV (reference sequence). CDR3 DNA sequence: TGTGCCAGCACCCTCTGGGGCGAGGGTACGCAGTATTTT. Its protein is CASTLWGEGTQYF. Drawing the rest from reference TRBV11-1 and TRBJ2-3, the complete variable domain is EAEVAQSPRYKITEKSQAVAFWCDPISGHATLYWYRQILGQGPELLVQFQDESVVDDSQLPKDRFSAERLKGVDSTLKIQPAELGDSAMYLCASTLWGEGTQYFGPGTRLTVL.

In the case of this clone: A clone one base away is much larger, so this may be a read error. The chain uses TRBV29-1 and TRBJ2-7, with D unresolved. The CDR3 is 10 residues long. Germline lookup yields CDR1 SQVTM and CDR2 ANQGSEA. Trimming removed 5 bases at V and 8 bases at J, with 10 bases between. The DNA of the CDR3 is TGCAGCGTTTCCGAGGACCAGCAGTACTTC. It translates to CSVSEDQQYF.

There are a few counts of this clone. The chain links TRBV6-2 or TRBV6-3 to TRBJ1-1, with D maybe TRBD1 (6 bases). The CDR3 has 14 amino acids. V gave up 2 bases and J gave up 3 bases, with 10 bases separating them. Germline V gives CDR1 MNHEY, CDR2 SVGEGT. CDR3 loop: CASSYIGGDTEAFF. The CDR3 DNA follows: TGTGCCAGCAGTTACATAGGGGGTGACACTGAAGCTTTCTTT.

This clone was counted many times. The J gene is TRBJ2-3, the V gene TRBV6-2 or TRBV6-3; D is perhaps TRBD2 (5 bases). The germline CDR1 and CDR2 sequences are MNHEY and SVGEGT. Trimming stripped 6 bases from V and 3 bases from J, with 19 bases between. The CDR3 consists of 16 residues. CDR3 nucleotide sequence: TGTGCCAGCAGCCTACCTGGGAGCGTATTTACAGATACGCAGTATTTT. Its translation is CASSLPGSVFTDTQYF.

This clone was counted a few times. The J gene is TRBJ1-5, the V gene TRBV6-1, with D hard to call. V was pared by 1 base and J by 6 bases, with 16 bases between. CDR1 is MNHNS, CDR2 SASEGT, per germline. This CDR3 comprises 16 residues. The CDR3 reads CASSEGSIPKPQPQHF. The DNA of the CDR3 is TGTGCCAGCAGTGAAGGTTCTATACCAAAACCTCAGCCCCAGCATTTT.

This clone was recorded many times. The rearrangement links TRBV18 to TRBJ2-1; 7 nucleotides align to TRBD2. CDR1 KGHSH and CDR2 LQKENI come from the germline V gene. The CDR3 is 19 residues long. Losses at the gene ends were 3 bases for V and 0 bases for J; bases not matched to a gene: 14. CDR3 in DNA: TGTGCCAGCTCACCGCCCCGGGGAGCGGGGCAGAGCTCCTACAATGAGCAGTTCTTC. This codes for CASSPPRGAGQSSYNEQFF. The complete variable domain, with remaining parts taken from reference TRBV18 and TRBJ2-1, reads NAGVMQNPRHLVRRRGQEARLRCSPMKGHSHVYWYRQLPEEGLKFMVYLQKENIIDESGMPKERFSAEFPKEGPSILRIQQVVRGDSAAYFCASSPPRGAGQSSYNEQFFGPGTRLTVL.

A note on this clone: Sequence at one end of the junction differs from germline and may be a read error. V gene TRBV6-5 combines with J gene TRBJ2-1, with D possibly being TRBD1 or TRBD2 (5 bases each). The germline V gene has CDR1 MNHEY and CDR2 SVGAGI. The CDR3 is 13 amino acids. The CDR3 DNA reads TGTGCCTGCAGTTACGGGACGGACAATGAGCAGTTCTTC. Translated, it gives CACSYGTDNEQFF.

This clone was counted ten times or more. The chain uses TRBV6-1 and TRBJ2-2, with D tentatively TRBD1 (6 bases). V lost 6 bases to trimming and J lost 4 bases, with 12 bases between them. CDR3 length: 14 residues. In germline, CDR1 is MNHNS, CDR2 SASEGT. The CDR3 protein is CASSSQGSTGELFF. As DNA, the CDR3 is TGTGCCAGCAGCTCACAGGGATCCACCGGGGAGCTGTTTTTT.

This clone was seen ten or more times. The chain carries TRBV7-9 and TRBJ1-5, with D perhaps TRBD1 (6 bases). This CDR3 spans 14 amino acids. Germline CDR1 reads SEHNR; CDR2 reads FQNEAQ (reference sequence). The V end was cut by 5 bases, the J end by 6 bases, with 14 bases between. CDR3 DNA sequence: TGTGCCAGCAGCCCAGGGGACGTAAGTCAGCCCCAGCATTTT. This gives the protein CASSPGDVSQPQHF. The whole variable domain, filled in from reference TRBV7-9 and TRBJ1-5, reads DTGVSQNPRHKITKRGQNVTFRCDPISEHNRLYWYRQTLGQGPEFLTYFQNEAQLEKSRLLSDRFSAERPKGSFSTLEIQRTEQGDSAMYLCASSPGDVSQPQHFGDGTRLSIL.

This clone was seen at least ten times. The V call is TRBV28, the J call TRBJ1-5; D gene ambiguous. V shed 1 base and J shed 7 bases, with 14 bases lying between them. The CDR3 sequence is 15 residues long. Germline V gene sequence: CDR1 MDHEN, CDR2 SYDVKM. This CDR3 reads CASSLLSNSPQPQHF. The CDR3, as DNA: TGTGCCAGCAGTTTATTGTCCAACAGCCCCCAGCCCCAGCATTTT.

The chain combines TRBV20-1 with TRBJ1-1; D uncertain. V lost 2 bases to trimming and J lost 6 bases, with 22 bases between them. Germline V gives CDR1 DFQATT, CDR2 SNEGSKA (reference sequence). The CDR3 spans 16 residues. CDR3 DNA: TGCAGTGCTAGATACTCCGATGTCTGGGATTCGTCTGAAGCTTTCTTT. This codes for CSARYSDVWDSSEAFF.

This clone appeared many times. V is TRBV2 and J is TRBJ1-2, with 9 bases lining up with TRBD1. Unmatched junction bases numbered 9, after V lost 6 bases and J lost 7 bases. Germline lookup yields CDR1 SNHLY and CDR2 FYNNEI. The CDR3 totals 14 residues. DNA of the CDR3: TGTGCCAGCAGATTAACAGGGGGCAGCAGTGGCTACACCTTC. Amino acids: CASRLTGGSSGYTF. The whole variable domain, remainder taken from reference TRBV2 and TRBJ1-2, is EPEVTQTPSHQVTQMGQEVILRCVPISNHLYFYWYRQILGQKVEFLVSFYNNEISEKSEIFDDQFSVERPDGSNFTLKIRSTKLEDSAMYFCASRLTGGSSGYTFGSGTRLTVV.

Worth noting for this clone: This same CDR3 is encoded by further DNA sequences in the sample. V gene TRBV11-2 combines with J gene TRBJ2-5, with D perhaps given as TRBD1 or TRBD2 (5 bases each). Trimming took off 4 bases at V and 7 bases at J, with 25 bases between the two ends. Looked up from germline, CDR1 is SGHAT and CDR2 is FQNNGV. CDR3 length: 17 amino acids. The CDR3 sequence is CASSSTQSRGGRGTQYF. The DNA for the CDR3 is TGTGCCAGCAGCTCTACCCAATCTCGTGGGGGTCGGGGGACCCAGTACTTC.

This clone was counted between two and nine times. The CDR3 region has the DNA TGTGCCAGCAGCTTGCCTCCAGGGTTAGACTATGGCTACACCTTC. This codes for CASSLPPGLDYGYTF. The rearrangement uses TRBV5-4 and TRBJ1-2, with D possibly TRBD1 on 5 matching bases. CDR1 is SGHNT and CDR2 is YYREEE in the germline V gene (reference sequence). The CDR3 covers 15 residues. The ends were cut back, 1 base at V and 3 bases at J, with 13 bases in the middle.

The sample holds a few counts of this clone. The chain uses TRBV12-3 or TRBV12-4 and TRBJ1-4, with no clear D. Between the trimmed V and J ends, which lost 5 bases and 8 bases, there was a span of 15 bases. The CDR3 spans 14 residues. The CDR3 DNA reads TGTGCCAGCAGTCGACACTACCGTCGGGAAAAACTGTTTTTT. Its translation is CASSRHYRREKLFF.

This clone has at least ten counts. The chain recombines TRBV7-8 with TRBJ2-1; 11 bases agree with TRBD2. The trim removed 10 bases at V and 2 bases at J, leaving 19 bases unmatched. CDR3 length: 19 amino acids. Germline CDR1 and CDR2: SGHVS and FQNEAQ. CDR3 sequence reads: CATSDIAGGKGSTYNEQFF. The CDR3 nucleotides are TGTGCCACCTCAGACATAGCGGGAGGGAAAGGGTCAACCTACAATGAGCAGTTCTTC. The full variable domain, with the rest looked up from reference TRBV7-8 and TRBJ2-1, is GAGVSQSPRYKVAKRGQDVALRCDPISGHVSLFWYQQALGQGPEFLTYFQNEAQLDKSGLPSDRFFAERPEGSVSTLKIQRTQQEDSAVYLCATSDIAGGKGSTYNEQFFGPGTRLTVL.

This clone was counted ten times or more. The chain is built from TRBV6-1 and TRBJ2-3; no firm D call. Germline assignment: CDR1 MNHNS and CDR2 SASEGT. V gave up 5 bases and J gave up 2 bases, with 11 bases separating them. The CDR3 length is 14 residues. CDR3 nucleotide sequence: TGTGCCAGCAGTTTCCTGGGTACCACAGATACGCAGTATTTT. This gives the protein CASSFLGTTDTQYF.

Many counts were recorded for this clone. The chain is built from TRBV27 and TRBJ1-1; no firm D call. The CDR3 is made up of 13 amino acids. Germline V CDR1 and CDR2: MNHEY, SMNVEV (reference sequence). Trimming shortened V by 3 bases and J by 4 bases, and 9 bases separated the two germline ends. CDR3 bases: TGTGCCAGCAGTTTTAACCTAGGCACTGAAGCTTTCTTT. It encodes CASSFNLGTEAFF.

The chain recombines TRBV28 with TRBJ2-7, with D uncertain. CDR1 is MDHEN and CDR2 is SYDVKM in the germline V gene. The CDR3 sequence is 15 residues long. The ends were cut back, 3 bases at V and 2 bases at J, with 14 bases in the middle. CDR3 region: CASSLPQDQPYEQYF. DNA for the CDR3: TGTGCCAGCAGTTTGCCGCAGGACCAACCCTACGAGCAGTACTTC.

This clone was found many times. The chain is built from TRBV30 and TRBJ1-5, with D perhaps TRBD1 (5 bases). Trimming removed 5 bases at V and 2 bases at J, with 13 bases between. This CDR3 has 14 residues. Germline-derived CDR1 and CDR2 are GTSNPN and SVGIG (reference sequence). CDR3 nucleotides: TGTGCCTGGGGGGGGGGAAGGGGCAATCAGCCCCAGCATTTT. Its protein is CAWGGGRGNQPQHF. The full variable domain, with the rest looked up from reference TRBV30 and TRBJ1-5, is SQTIHQWPATLVQPVGSPLSLECTVEGTSNPNLYWYRQAAGRGLQLLFYSVGIGQISSEVPQNLSASRPQDRQFILSSKKLLLSDSGFYLCAWGGGRGNQPQHFGDGTRLSIL.

This clone was recorded many times. A much larger clone lies a single base off, so this may be a read error. This sequence joins TRBV28 and TRBJ1-1; TRBD1 might be the D (5 bases). The length of the CDR3 is 15 residues. The germline CDR1 and CDR2 sequences are MDHEN and SYDVKM. The CDR3 DNA follows: TGTGCCAGCAGCCTCGGCGGGGGTACGAACACTGAAGCTTCCTTT. Translation: CASSLGGGTNTEASF.

This clone came up many times. This chain links TRBV6-5 with TRBJ2-1; D might be TRBD2 (7 bases). Trimming cost V 2 bases and J 8 bases, with 16 bases left between them. The CDR3 has 15 residues. Germline V CDR1 and CDR2: MNHEY, SVGAGI. CDR3 sequence: CASSYGGGGRDEQFF. CDR3 DNA sequence: TGTGCCAGCAGTTACGGGGGGGGGGGCCGGGATGAGCAGTTCTTC.

This clone is classed as medium-sized (0.01 to 0.1%). The chain is built from TRBV5-1 and TRBJ2-7; tentative D call: TRBD2 (6 bases). Per germline, CDR1 SGHRS and CDR2 YFSETQ. Trimming shortened V by 2 bases and J by 1 base, and 16 bases separated the two germline ends. The CDR3 covers 16 residues. In DNA form, the CDR3 reads TGCGCCAGCAGCTTCGATAGCGCGGGAAGTTCCTACGAGCAGTACTTC. Protein sequence: CASSFDSAGSSYEQYF.